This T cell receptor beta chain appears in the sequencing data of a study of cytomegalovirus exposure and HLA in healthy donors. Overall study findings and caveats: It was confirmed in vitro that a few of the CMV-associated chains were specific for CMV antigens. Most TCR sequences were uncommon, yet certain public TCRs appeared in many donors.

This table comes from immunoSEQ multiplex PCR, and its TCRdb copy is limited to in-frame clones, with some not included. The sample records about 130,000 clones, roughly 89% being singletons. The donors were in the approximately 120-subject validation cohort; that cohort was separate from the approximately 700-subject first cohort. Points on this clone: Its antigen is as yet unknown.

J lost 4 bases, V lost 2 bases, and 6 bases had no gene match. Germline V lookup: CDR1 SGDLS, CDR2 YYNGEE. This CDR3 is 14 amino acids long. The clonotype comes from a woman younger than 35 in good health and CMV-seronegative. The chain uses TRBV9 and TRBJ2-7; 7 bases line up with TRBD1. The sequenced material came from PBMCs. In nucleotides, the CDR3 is TGTGCCAGCAGCGTCGGCACAGGGGTATACGAGCAGTACTTC. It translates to CASSVGTGVYEQYF.